These T cell receptor beta chains were read from a single sample in a study of blood T cell repertoires in COVID-19. Sequencing used immunoSEQ multiplex PCR; TCRdb keeps in-frame clones, though not all of them. The repertoire holds around 70,000 clones, with about three quarters as singletons. What was sequenced was peripheral blood. These receptors all stem from a human donor in a cohort sampled during active COVID-19. Both conserved end residues are part of each CDR3. The order of the fields is clone size, V gene, D gene, J gene, CDR3 protein, CDR3 DNA. D genes are given only for firm matches. The listing skips clone size in some rows; elsewhere it reads once, few, many or a size class.

NA	TRBV9	TRBD2	TRBJ2-5	CASSVAGGLAGETQYF	TGTGCCAGCAGCGTAGCCGGGGGACTAGCGGGGGAGACCCAGTACTTC
NA	TRBV30	NA	TRBJ2-3	CAWSVRGLGADTQYF	TGTGCCTGGAGTGTGCGGGGGCTAGGAGCAGATACGCAGTATTTT
NA	TRBV1	NA	TRBJ2-1	CTSSQGLVAPDEQFF	TGCACCAGCAGCCAAGGCCTAGTGGCTCCCGATGAGCAGTTCTTC
NA	TRBV5-1	NA	TRBJ2-1	CASSSPGADEQFF	TGCGCCAGCAGCTCGCCTGGGGCAGATGAGCAGTTCTTC
NA	TRBV3-1/TRBV3-2	TRBD2	TRBJ2-1	CASSQDTGLAANEQFF	TGTGCCAGCAGCCAAGATACGGGGCTAGCGGCCAATGAGCAGTTCTTC
NA	TRBV9	TRBD2	TRBJ2-1	CASSTFGSGGNNEQFF	TGTGCCAGCAGCACATTCGGGAGCGGGGGTAACAATGAGCAGTTCTTC
NA	TRBV6-5	TRBD2	TRBJ2-2	CASERERNTGELFF	TGTGCCAGCGAGCGGGAGAGAAACACCGGGGAGCTGTTTTTT
few	TRBV6-2/TRBV6-3	NA	TRBJ1-1	CASSKTFEAFF	TGTGCCAGCAGTAAGACATTTGAAGCTTTCTTT
NA	TRBV27	NA	TRBJ2-5	CASSPIDRQETQYF	TGTGCCAGCAGTCCCATCGACAGGCAAGAGACCCAGTACTTC
few	TRBV27	TRBD2	TRBJ2-2	CASRGGGGTGELFF	TGTGCCTCCCGGGGTGGGGGGGGCACCGGGGAGCTGTTTTTT
NA	TRBV12-3/TRBV12-4	NA	TRBJ1-5	CASSLGDRGPQHF	TGTGCCAGCAGTTTAGGAGATCGTGGGCCCCAGCATTTT
NA	TRBV4-1	TRBD1	TRBJ1-4	CASSQDLMGQLNEKLFF	TGCGCCAGCAGCCAAGATCTTATGGGACAGCTTAATGAAAAACTGTTTTTT
NA	TRBV10-1	TRBD2	TRBJ2-7	CASKPSGSYEQYF	TGCGCCAGCAAACCTAGCGGCTCCTACGAGCAGTACTTC
NA	TRBV18	NA	TRBJ1-5	CASSPGLSSNQPQHF	TGTGCCAGCTCACCGGGACTGAGTAGCAATCAGCCCCAGCATTTT
NA	TRBV18	TRBD1	TRBJ2-3	CASSRGQGSTDTQYF	TGTGCCAGCTCTAGAGGACAGGGGAGCACAGATACGCAGTATTTT
NA	TRBV12-3/TRBV12-4	NA	TRBJ1-3	CASGQPGNTIYF	TGTGCCAGCGGACAACCTGGAAACACCATATATTTT
NA	TRBV4-2	NA	TRBJ2-6	CASSQDPPQANSGANVLTF	TGTGCCAGCAGCCAAGATCCCCCCCAGGCGAACTCTGGGGCCAACGTCCTGACTTTC
NA	TRBV28	TRBD2	TRBJ2-2	CASSPRTGGSGELFF	TGTGCCAGCAGCCCAAGGACGGGGGGAAGCGGGGAGCTGTTTTTT
few	TRBV24-1	NA	TRBJ2-1	CATSEPLNEEQFF	TGTGCCACCAGTGAACCCCTAAACGAGGAGCAGTTCTTC
NA	TRBV15	NA	TRBJ2-1	CATSRPRPYNEQFF	TGTGCCACCAGCAGACCCCGTCCTTACAATGAGCAGTTCTTC
NA	TRBV29-1	NA	TRBJ2-1	CSVEAAGEGEEQFF	TGCAGCGTTGAGGCTGCGGGAGAGGGGGAAGAGCAGTTCTTC
NA	TRBV6-2/TRBV6-3	TRBD2	TRBJ2-2	CASSHSVAGGGGELFF	TGTGCCAGCAGCCACTCGGTAGCGGGAGGCGGCGGGGAGCTGTTTTTT
NA	TRBV18	NA	TRBJ1-5	CASSPGGNQPQHF	TGTGCCAGCTCACCCGGGGGCAATCAGCCCCAGCATTTT
NA	TRBV10-3	NA	TRBJ2-5	CAISEPTTGETQYF	TGTGCCATCAGTGAACCGACTACGGGAGAGACCCAGTACTTC
NA	TRBV30	NA	TRBJ2-7	CAWSVGVQSGEQYF	TGTGCCTGGAGTGTCGGGGTGCAAAGCGGCGAGCAGTACTTC
NA	TRBV19	NA	TRBJ2-4	CASRIPGAKNIQYF	TGTGCCAGTAGGATCCCGGGAGCCAAAAACATTCAGTACTTC
NA	TRBV29-1	TRBD1	TRBJ2-3	CSVKGQGRDTQYF	TGCAGCGTTAAAGGACAGGGGAGGGATACGCAGTATTTT
NA	TRBV6-2/TRBV6-3	TRBD1	TRBJ1-1	CASSRQGQGAPEAFF	TGTGCCAGCAGTCGACAGGGTCAGGGCGCGCCTGAAGCTTTCTTT
NA	TRBV24-1	TRBD2	TRBJ2-1	CATSKGTSGRNEQFF	TGTGCCACCAGCAAGGGGACTAGCGGGAGGAATGAGCAGTTCTTC
NA	TRBV19	TRBD1	TRBJ2-5	CASSQRAPTGQETQYF	TGTGCCAGTAGTCAACGGGCCCCGACAGGGCAAGAGACCCAGTACTTC
NA	TRBV12-3/TRBV12-4	NA	TRBJ1-6	CASSGVDSSPLHF	TGTGCCAGCAGTGGGGTCGACAGTTCACCCCTCCACTTT
NA	TRBV18	NA	TRBJ1-5	CASSPPSGRSNQPQHF	TGTGCCAGCTCACCACCGTCGGGTCGCAGCAATCAGCCCCAGCATTTT
NA	TRBV7-2	TRBD2	TRBJ2-1	CASSLVAGGPGNEQFF	TGTGCCAGCAGCTTAGTAGCGGGAGGGCCGGGTAATGAGCAGTTCTTC
NA	TRBV19	NA	TRBJ1-3	CASSRSGAQSGNTIYF	TGTGCCAGTAGTCGATCAGGGGCTCAATCTGGAAACACCATATATTTT
NA	TRBV11-3	NA	TRBJ2-7	CASSKEGFYEQYF	TGTGCCAGCAGCAAAGAGGGTTTCTACGAGCAGTACTTC
NA	TRBV10-3	TRBD2	TRBJ2-7	CAISLGLAGSYEQYF	TGTGCCATCAGCTTGGGACTAGCGGGAAGTTACGAGCAGTACTTC
NA	TRBV19	TRBD1	TRBJ2-7	CASTPGQGSYEQYF	TGTGCCAGTACCCCGGGACAGGGGTCCTACGAGCAGTACTTC
NA	TRBV28	NA	TRBJ1-1	CAVQGIYTEAFF	TGTGCCGTGCAGGGGATCTACACTGAAGCTTTCTTT
NA	TRBV19	TRBD1	TRBJ1-6	CASSRNSGTGDSPLHF	TGTGCCAGTAGTAGGAACTCCGGGACAGGGGATTCACCCCTCCACTTT
NA	TRBV19	NA	TRBJ2-3	CASKGTRLGTQYF	TGTGCCAGTAAAGGGACTCGCCTAGGTACGCAGTATTTT
once	TRBV4-3	TRBD2	TRBJ2-3	CASSQDGSAGGINTQYF	TGCGCCAGCAGCCAAGATGGGTCAGCGGGAGGAATAAATACGCAGTATTTT
many	TRBV19	TRBD1	TRBJ2-1	CASRDRDRVSGRQFF	TGTGCCAGCCGTGACCGGGACAGGGTTTCGGGACGGCAGTTCTTC
NA	TRBV4-3	TRBD1	TRBJ1-1	CASSQEKGTASF	TGCGCCAGCAGCCAAGAAAAAGGGACAGCCTCCTTT
NA	TRBV6-6	TRBD2	TRBJ2-5	CASSYESGGGGETQYF	TGTGCCAGCAGTTACGAGTCTGGCGGGGGTGGGGAGACCCAGTACTTC
NA	TRBV7-6	TRBD2	TRBJ2-3	CASSLASGGSTDTQYF	TGTGCCAGCAGCTTAGCCAGCGGGGGGAGCACAGATACGCAGTATTTT
NA	TRBV7-9	TRBD2	TRBJ2-5	CASSWGGETQYF	TGTGCCAGCAGTTGGGGGGGAGAGACCCAGTACTTC
once	TRBV28	NA	TRBJ1-1	CASTRGWMNTEAFF	TGTGCCAGCACCCGGGGGTGGATGAACACTGAAGCTTTCTTT
NA	TRBV18	TRBD1	TRBJ1-4	CASSSTGGVDEKLFF	TGTGCCAGCTCATCGACAGGGGGGGTCGATGAAAAACTGTTTTTT
NA	TRBV20-1	NA	TRBJ2-7	CSAKQGNEQYF	TGCAGTGCTAAACAGGGCAACGAGCAGTACTTC
once	TRBV10-2	TRBD2	TRBJ2-5	CASSKDRGSGETQYF	TGCGCCAGCAGCAAGGATCGCGGGAGTGGGGAGACCCAGTACTTC
NA	TRBV10-3	TRBD1	TRBJ1-3	CAISPGTGDRHTIYF	TGTGCCATCAGTCCCGGGACAGGCGATCGGCACACCATATATTTT
NA	TRBV28	NA	TRBJ1-2	CASSPPAGKFNYGYTF	TGTGCCAGCAGTCCTCCCGCAGGGAAATTTAACTATGGCTACACCTTC
NA	TRBV21-1	NA	TRBJ1-5	CASSTRGGGSNQSQHF	TGTGCCAGCAGCACGAGGGGAGGCGGTAGCAATCAGTCCCAGCATTTT